A selection of T cell receptor beta chains follows, all from one sample in a study of T cell clones after liver transplantation. The repertoire was sequenced with immunoSEQ multiplex PCR; TCRdb's copy has only in-frame clones and lacks some. This sample has tens of thousands of clones; less than 90% occur once, and the top ten carry roughly 2.8%. The sequencing here drew on CD4+ T cells from blood, taken at the 22-month timepoint. These receptor sequences come from a human patient who received a liver transplant. Some T cells may trace back to the graft donor. CDR3s include the opening cysteine and the closing phenylalanine or tryptophan. The D gene is left open where the match is weak. Clone size is shown for a subset of rows, as once, few, many or a class of expanded clone.

clone size	V gene	J gene	D gene	CDR3 DNA	CDR3 protein
NA	TRBV5-6	TRBJ1-5	NA	TGTGCCAGCAGCTCATCCGACAGGTATAGGAGTCAGCCCCAGCATTTT	CASSSSDRYRSQPQHF
NA	TRBV7-2	TRBJ1-5	NA	TGTGCCAGCAGCTTAGAACAGCATTATGGCAATCAGCCCCAGCATTTT	CASSLEQHYGNQPQHF
NA	TRBV4-3	TRBJ2-3	NA	TGCGCCAGCAGCCAAGATGGGGAACAGGGTGGGGATACGCAGTATTTT	CASSQDGEQGGDTQYF
NA	TRBV6-6	TRBJ1-2	NA	TGTGCCAGCAGTCCCGAGGGGTCTGGCTACACCTTC	CASSPEGSGYTF
NA	TRBV28	TRBJ2-7	TRBD2	TGTGCCAGCAGTTTGGAGCGGGGGAGCTCCTACGAGCAGTACTTC	CASSLERGSSYEQYF
NA	TRBV5-1	TRBJ1-1	NA	TGCGCCAGCAGCTTGAGGCCGGGACAACTATCCAACACTGAAGCTTTCTTT	CASSLRPGQLSNTEAFF
once	TRBV27	TRBJ1-4	TRBD1	TGTGCCAGCAGTTTGTCAGGGGGCTCTGAAAAACTGTTTTTT	CASSLSGGSEKLFF
NA	TRBV7-6	TRBJ1-1	NA	TGTGCCAGCAGCCCCCGAAGAAACACTGAAGCTTTCTTT	CASSPRRNTEAFF
NA	TRBV28	TRBJ2-2	TRBD1	TGTGCCAGCAGTACCCCGGACAGGGGAAGCACCGGGGAGCTGTTTTTT	CASSTPDRGSTGELFF
NA	TRBV10-3	TRBJ2-6	NA	TGTGCCATCACCCCAACGCGGGACTCTGGGGCCAACGTCCTGACTTTC	CAITPTRDSGANVLTF
NA	TRBV5-5	TRBJ2-5	NA	TGTGCCAGCAGCTTGGGGTACCGAGAGACCCAGTACTTC	CASSLGYRETQYF
once	TRBV7-8	TRBJ1-1	NA	TGTGCCAGCAGCTTAGGCCTCGTAGTCCTTATGAACACTGAAGCTTTCTTT	CASSLGLVVLMNTEAFF
NA	TRBV7-2	TRBJ2-5	NA	TGTGCCAGCAGCTTAGGCTCACAAGAGACCCAGTACTTC	CASSLGSQETQYF
NA	TRBV28	TRBJ2-3	TRBD2	TGTGCCAGCAGTTCTAGCGGCAGGCGCACAGATACGCAGTATTTT	CASSSSGRRTDTQYF
NA	TRBV7-2	TRBJ2-7	NA	TGTGCCAGCAGCTTTAACCGGGACCCGTACTACGAGCAGTACTTC	CASSFNRDPYYEQYF
NA	TRBV5-1	TRBJ2-7	NA	TGCGCCAGCAGCCCCACTAGGGGGAACGAGCAGTACTTC	CASSPTRGNEQYF
once	TRBV6-1	TRBJ1-4	NA	TGTGCCAGCAGTCCGCGGAGGGGGGATGAAAAACTGTTTTTT	CASSPRRGDEKLFF
NA	TRBV5-4	TRBJ2-5	TRBD2	TGTGCCAGCAGTTTTAGCGGGGGAGAGACCCAGTACTTC	CASSFSGGETQYF
NA	TRBV5-8	TRBJ2-7	NA	TGTGCCAGCAGCTTGCGATCACAGCCTCCCTACGAGCAGTACTTC	CASSLRSQPPYEQYF
NA	TRBV14	TRBJ2-2	NA	TGTGCCAGCAGCCATCGTTCACACAGTAGAAACACCGGGGAGCTGTTTTTT	CASSHRSHSRNTGELFF
NA	TRBV6-6	TRBJ2-7	NA	TGTGCCAGCAGGTACAGAAGCTCCTACGAGCAGTACTTC	CASRYRSSYEQYF
NA	TRBV6-6	TRBJ2-7	NA	TGTGCCAGCATGGGCACGTCCTACGAGCAGTACTTC	CASMGTSYEQYF
NA	TRBV27	TRBJ2-1	NA	TGTGCCAGCAGTTTGACAGGCCTAAGCTCCTACAATGAGCAGTTCTTC	CASSLTGLSSYNEQFF
NA	TRBV9	TRBJ2-7	TRBD2	TGTGCCAGCAGCGAGTGGACTAGCGGGTCGCACTACGAGCAGTACTTC	CASSEWTSGSHYEQYF
NA	TRBV6-1	TRBJ1-1	NA	TGTGCCAGCAGTGAAGATTGGCGGTCTATCGAAGCTTTCTTT	CASSEDWRSIEAFF
NA	TRBV4-2	TRBJ1-2	NA	TGTGCCAGCAGCCAAGGCCGAGCAGGGAACTATGGCTACACCTTC	CASSQGRAGNYGYTF
NA	TRBV10-3	TRBJ1-1	TRBD1	TGTGCCATCAGTACAGGGGAGGGGAAAGCTTTCTTT	CAISTGEGKAFF
NA	TRBV7-3	TRBJ1-3	NA	TGTGCCAGCAGCTCTTCAGGGCCTGGAAACACCATATATTTT	CASSSSGPGNTIYF